These 11 T cell receptor beta chains were sequenced from one sample in a study of CD8 T cells in Susac syndrome. RNA amounts of about 0.5 to 1 ug underwent reverse transcription with random hexamers. From the immunoSEQ multiplex PCR reads, TCRdb called clonotypes with MiXCR, one entry per CDR3 protein. The table has roughly 400,000 distinct CDR3 sequences, around 85% seen once. The material sequenced was CD8+ T cells from PBMCs. The origin of the receptors is a human donor with multiple sclerosis.

V usage is TRBV19 and J usage is TRBJ1-5; TRBD1 matches at 7 bases. With 7 bases clipped from V and 5 bases from J, the junction kept 8 bases outside the gene matches. This CDR3 spans 14 amino acids. Germline assignment: CDR1 LNHDA and CDR2 SQIVND (reference sequence). CDR3 coding DNA: TGTGCCAGTAACCCCCGACAGGGCCATCAGCCCCAGCATTTT. Amino acids: CASNPRQGHQPQHF. Full variable domain (outside the CDR3, taken from reference TRBV19 and TRBJ1-5): DGGITQSPKYLFRKEGQNVTLSCEQNLNHDAMYWYRQDPGQGLRLIYYSQIVNDFQKGDIAEGYSVSREKKESFPLTVTSAQKNPTAFYLCASNPRQGHQPQHFGDGTRLSIL.

The V call is TRBV7-9, the J call TRBJ2-7, with 9 bases matching TRBD1. Trimming at V came to 5 bases and at J to 3 bases, leaving 11 bases not matched to a gene. CDR1 and CDR2 from the germline V gene are SEHNR and FQNEAQ (reference sequence). The CDR3 runs 16 residues. The CDR3 nucleotides are TGTGCCAGCAGCCCAACCTCCGGGACAGGGCTCTACGAGCAGTACTTC. Translating gives CASSPTSGTGLYEQYF.

The chain recombines TRBV27 with TRBJ2-1; D perhaps matches TRBD2 (6 bases). The V and J ends lost 5 bases and 4 bases respectively, with 18 bases between them. The length of the CDR3 is 16 residues. Germline V lookup: CDR1 MNHEY, CDR2 SMNVEV (reference sequence). This CDR3 is CASSLSLGDFYNEQFF. Written as DNA, the CDR3 is TGTGCCAGCAGTCTCTCTCTAGGGGACTTTTACAATGAGCAGTTCTTC.

The rearrangement uses TRBV6-5 and TRBJ2-1; D gene uncertain. The germline CDR1 and CDR2 sequences are MNHEY and SVGAGI. The CDR3 totals 13 residues. Trimming took 7 bases from V and 4 from J, leaving 11 bases between them. The CDR3 loop is CASNRGFYNEQFF. The CDR3, as DNA: TGTGCCAGCAATCGTGGGTTTTACAATGAGCAGTTCTTC.

The V call is TRBV9, the J call TRBJ2-7; a possible D gene is TRBD1 (5 bases). V lost 7 bases to trimming and J lost 0 bases, with 14 bases between them. From germline, CDR1 is SGDLS and CDR2 YYNGEE. The CDR3 covers 14 residues. CDR3: CASSRTGYSYEQYF. CDR3 in DNA: TGTGCCAGCTCACGCACAGGTTACTCCTACGAGCAGTACTTC.

The CDR3 coding sequence is TGTGCCAGCAACACGAGACTAGCGGGAGCAATAGGTGAGCAGTTCTTC. Translated, it gives CASNTRLAGAIGEQFF. The chain couples TRBV27 to TRBJ2-1, with 12 bases fitting TRBD2. From germline, CDR1 is MNHEY and CDR2 SMNVEV (reference sequence). This CDR3 has 16 residues. After removal of 7 bases from V and 9 bases from J, the junction contained 13 bases not matched to a gene.

The chain joins TRBV19 to TRBJ1-2, with D perhaps TRBD1 (6 bases). CDR1 is LNHDA and CDR2 is SQIVND in the germline V gene (reference sequence). V was trimmed by 6 bases and J by 4 bases, leaving 18 bases between them. There are 15 residues in the CDR3. Written as DNA, the CDR3 is TGTGCCAGTAGCCAAGAACGCGAGGACAGCTATGGCTACACCTTC. Translation gives CASSQEREDSYGYTF.

V and J are TRBV6-2 or TRBV6-3 and TRBJ2-3; 12 bases are shared with TRBD2. The V segment lost 5 bases and the J segment 3 bases; nucleotides outside the gene matches: 18. CDR3 length: 20 amino acids. Germline loops: CDR1 MNHEY, CDR2 SVGEGT. CDR3 DNA sequence: TGTGCCAGCAGTGTGCCTTCTAGCGGGAGGGCCCTCAGCGGGACAGATACGCAGTATTTT. Translated, it gives CASSVPSSGRALSGTDTQYF.

The CDR3 spells CASSHRTGGSYNEQFF. DNA for the CDR3: TGTGCCAGCAGCCATAGGACAGGGGGTTCCTACAATGAGCAGTTCTTC. The rearrangement uses TRBV11-2 and TRBJ2-1, with 10 bases fitting TRBD1. CDR3 size: 16 residues. The V gene's germline CDR1 is SGHAT and CDR2 FQNNGV. The V and J ends lost 5 bases and 1 base, in that order; junction bases with no gene match: 5.

V is TRBV30 and J is TRBJ2-7; 8 bases map to TRBD1. V shed 6 bases and J 0 bases; nucleotides not matched to a gene: 16. In germline, CDR1 is GTSNPN, CDR2 SVGIG (reference sequence). The CDR3 extends over 17 amino acids. This CDR3 reads CACYYNRRDRFSYEQYF. In DNA, the CDR3 is TGTGCCTGTTACTACAACCGTCGGGACAGGTTCTCCTACGAGCAGTACTTC.

The J gene is TRBJ2-1, the V gene TRBV4-1, with 8 bases lining up with TRBD2. Trimming cost V 1 base and J 13 bases; bases outside gene matches: 9. This CDR3 is 14 amino acids long. CDR1 and CDR2 (germline): MGHRA, YSYEKL. CDR3 in amino acids: CASSQAGREVIQFF. CDR3 nucleotides: TGCGCCAGCAGCCAAGCGGGGCGGGAGGTTATCCAGTTCTTC.